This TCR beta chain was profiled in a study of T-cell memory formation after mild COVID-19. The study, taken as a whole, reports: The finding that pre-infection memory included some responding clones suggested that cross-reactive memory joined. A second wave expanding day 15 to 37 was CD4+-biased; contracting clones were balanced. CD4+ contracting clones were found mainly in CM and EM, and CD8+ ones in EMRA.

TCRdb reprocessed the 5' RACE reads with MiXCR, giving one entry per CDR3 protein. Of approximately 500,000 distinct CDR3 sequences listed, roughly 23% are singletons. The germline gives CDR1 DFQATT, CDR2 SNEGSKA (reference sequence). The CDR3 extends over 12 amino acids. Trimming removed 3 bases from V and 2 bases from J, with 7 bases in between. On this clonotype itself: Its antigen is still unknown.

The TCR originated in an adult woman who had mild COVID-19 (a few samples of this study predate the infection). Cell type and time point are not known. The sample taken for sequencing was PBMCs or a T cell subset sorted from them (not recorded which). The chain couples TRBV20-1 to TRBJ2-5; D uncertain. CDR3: CSARTAQETQYF. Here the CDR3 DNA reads TGCAGTGCTAGGACTGCACAAGAGACCCAGTACTTC.